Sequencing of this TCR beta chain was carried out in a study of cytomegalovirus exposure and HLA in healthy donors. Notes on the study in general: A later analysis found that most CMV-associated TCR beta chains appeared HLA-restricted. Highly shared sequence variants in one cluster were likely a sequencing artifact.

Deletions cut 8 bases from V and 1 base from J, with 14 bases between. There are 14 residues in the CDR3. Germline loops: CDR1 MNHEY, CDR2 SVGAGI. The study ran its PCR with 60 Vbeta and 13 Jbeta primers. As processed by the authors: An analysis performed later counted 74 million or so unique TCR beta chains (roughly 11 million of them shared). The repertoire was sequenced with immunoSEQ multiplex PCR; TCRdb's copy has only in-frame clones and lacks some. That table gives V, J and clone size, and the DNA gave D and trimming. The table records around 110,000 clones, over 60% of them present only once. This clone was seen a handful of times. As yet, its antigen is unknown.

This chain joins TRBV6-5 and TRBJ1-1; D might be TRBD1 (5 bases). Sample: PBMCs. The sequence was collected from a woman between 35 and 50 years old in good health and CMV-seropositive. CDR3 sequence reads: CASLSGRANTEAFF. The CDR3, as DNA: TGTGCCAGCCTATCGGGCAGGGCGAACACTGAAGCTTTCTTT.